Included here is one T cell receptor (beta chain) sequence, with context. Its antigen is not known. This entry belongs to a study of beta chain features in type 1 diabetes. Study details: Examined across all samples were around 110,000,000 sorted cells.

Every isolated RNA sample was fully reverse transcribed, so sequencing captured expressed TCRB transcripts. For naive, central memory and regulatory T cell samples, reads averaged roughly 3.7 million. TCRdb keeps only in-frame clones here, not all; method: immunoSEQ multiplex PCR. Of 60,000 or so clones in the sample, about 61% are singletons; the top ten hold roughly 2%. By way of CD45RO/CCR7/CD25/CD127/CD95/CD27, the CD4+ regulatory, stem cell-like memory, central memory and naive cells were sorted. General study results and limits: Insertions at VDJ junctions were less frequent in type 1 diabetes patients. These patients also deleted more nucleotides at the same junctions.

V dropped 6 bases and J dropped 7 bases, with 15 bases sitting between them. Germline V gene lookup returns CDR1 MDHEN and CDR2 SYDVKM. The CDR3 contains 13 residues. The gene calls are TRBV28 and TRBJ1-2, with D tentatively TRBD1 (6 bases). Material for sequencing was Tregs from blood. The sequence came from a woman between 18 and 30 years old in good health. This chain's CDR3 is CASSPPDRPGYTF. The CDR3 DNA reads TGTGCCAGCAGCCCACCCGACAGGCCTGGCTACACCTTC.